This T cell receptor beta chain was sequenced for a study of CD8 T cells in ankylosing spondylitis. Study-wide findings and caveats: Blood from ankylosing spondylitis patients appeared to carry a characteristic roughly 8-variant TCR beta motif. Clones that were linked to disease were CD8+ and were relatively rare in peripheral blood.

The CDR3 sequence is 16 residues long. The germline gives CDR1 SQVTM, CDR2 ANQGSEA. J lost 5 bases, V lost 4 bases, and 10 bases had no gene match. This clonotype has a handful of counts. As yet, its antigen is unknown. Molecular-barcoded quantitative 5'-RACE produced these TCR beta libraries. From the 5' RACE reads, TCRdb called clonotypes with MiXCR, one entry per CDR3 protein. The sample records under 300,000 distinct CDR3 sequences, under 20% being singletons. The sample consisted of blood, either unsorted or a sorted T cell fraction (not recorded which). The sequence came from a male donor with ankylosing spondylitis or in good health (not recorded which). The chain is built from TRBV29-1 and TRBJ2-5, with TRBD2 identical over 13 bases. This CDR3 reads CSVAGLAGDWLETQYF. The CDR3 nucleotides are TGCAGCGTTGCCGGACTAGCGGGAGATTGGCTGGAGACCCAGTACTTC.